The sample holds many counts of the clone carrying this T cell receptor beta chain. Its cognate antigen is unknown. Read data end 3 residues before the CDR3 end; the end is taken from the germline J gene. The data originate from a study of T cell clonality in common variable immunodeficiency. The table came from immunoSEQ multiplex PCR; TCRdb's copy has only in-frame clones and leaves some out. The sample is made up of tens of thousands of clones, none counted only once. The CDR3 totals 14 residues. V was shortened by 1 base and J by 3 bases, with 6 bases between the two germline ends. Germline assignment: CDR1 SGHTA and CDR2 FQGNSA. Study-wide findings and caveats: Fewer TCRbeta clones were shared among CVID subjects than controls. What drives increased CVID clonality needs T cell subpopulation sequencing.

The sequence was obtained from a person aged 18 to 69 in good health. The chain has TRBV7-2 and TRBJ2-2, with D unclear. The specimen was peripheral blood mononuclear cells. CDR3 residues: CASSLGLYTGELFF. CDR3 DNA, as far as it was read: TGTGCCAGCAGCTTAGGGCTGTACACCGGGGAG.